The 8 T cell receptor beta chains below all came from one sample that was sequenced in a study of blood T cell repertoires in COVID-19. TCRdb keeps only in-frame clones here, not all; method: immunoSEQ multiplex PCR. The data show 95,000 to 150,000 clones, roughly three quarters seen once. Source material: peripheral blood. The receptors stem from an elderly woman with acute or convalescent COVID-19.

This clone was seen a handful of times. The chain employs TRBV7-2 and TRBJ2-7; no firm D call. CDR1 is SGHTA, CDR2 FQGNSA, per germline. V shed 0 bases and J shed 6 bases, with 15 bases lying between them. The CDR3 has 15 amino acids. The CDR3 bases are TGTGCCAGCAGCTTAGCTTTTTTGGCCCGCGGCGAGCAGTACTTC. As protein: CASSLAFLARGEQYF. Supplemented by reference TRBV7-2 and TRBJ2-7, the full variable domain reads GAGVSQSPSNKVTEKGKDVELRCDPISGHTALYWYRQSLGQGLEFLIYFQGNSAPDKSGLPSDRFSAERTGGSVSTLTIQRTQQEDSAVYLCASSLAFLARGEQYFGPGTRLTVT.

This clone is a singleton in its sample. The chain combines TRBV5-4 with TRBJ2-5; 9 positions agree with TRBD2. Germline trimming cut 2 bases from V and 5 bases from J; bases unmatched to any gene: 7. Looked up from germline, CDR1 is SGHNT and CDR2 is YYREEE (reference sequence). CDR3 length: 15 residues. In DNA form, the CDR3 reads TGTGCCAGCAGCTTTGGACTAGCGACGAGGGAGACCCAGTACTTC. Protein sequence: CASSFGLATRETQYF.

The V call is TRBV7-2, the J call TRBJ2-5, with D maybe TRBD2 (6 bases). This CDR3 is built from 18 residues. From germline, CDR1 is SGHTA and CDR2 FQGNSA. Trimming removed 3 bases from V and 0 bases from J, with 20 bases in between. CDR3 region: CASSFLTASALYQETQYF. CDR3 nucleotides: TGTGCCAGCAGCTTTCTAACCGCTAGCGCTTTGTACCAAGAGACCCAGTACTTC.

The chain recombines TRBV3-1 (or the pseudogene TRBV3-2) with TRBJ1-2; D is possibly TRBD1 (6 bases). V was clipped by 4 bases and J by 5 bases, with 14 bases between them. CDR1 and CDR2 (germline): LGHDT, YNNKEL (reference sequence). The CDR3 contains 14 residues. The CDR3 nucleotides are TGTGCCAGCAGCCGGGAGGGGGATCGGTATGGCTACACCTTC. Its protein product is CASSREGDRYGYTF.

This sequence joins TRBV6-2 or TRBV6-3 and TRBJ2-1; TRBD2 agrees at 14 bases. CDR3 length: 19 amino acids. Germline CDR1 MNHEY, CDR2 SVGEGT. The V and J ends lost 2 bases and 2 bases, in that order; junction bases with no gene match: 8. The CDR3 DNA sequence: TGTGCCAGCAGTTACCCACCGGGACTAGCGGGAGACACCTACAATGAGCAGTTCTTC. Its translation is CASSYPPGLAGDTYNEQFF.

The chain uses TRBV6-2 or TRBV6-3 and TRBJ2-1, with 14 bases that match TRBD2. V lost 6 bases, J lost 9 bases, and 7 bases stayed unmatched. Germline CDR1 MNHEY, CDR2 SVGEGT. The CDR3 sequence is 15 residues long. CDR3 region: CASSSGTSGRGEQFF. The CDR3, as DNA: TGTGCCAGCAGCTCCGGGACTAGCGGGAGAGGTGAGCAGTTCTTC.

The V and J genes are TRBV4-1 and TRBJ2-7; 10 bases are shared with TRBD1. V was clipped by 0 bases and J by 3 bases; unmatched bases: 2. CDR3 length: 15 amino acids. Germline-derived CDR1 and CDR2 are MGHRA and YSYEKL. The CDR3 region has the DNA TGCGCCAGCAGCCAAGATCGGACAGGGGGCTACGAGCAGTACTTC. Amino acid sequence: CASSQDRTGGYEQYF.

This clone was recorded only once. V usage is TRBV9 and J usage is TRBJ2-7, with TRBD1 matching 9 bases. The V segment lost 1 base and the J segment 7 bases; nucleotides outside the gene matches: 6. Germline values: CDR1 SGDLS, CDR2 YYNGEE. This CDR3 is built from 14 residues. This CDR3 reads CASSVLDRGGEQYF. The CDR3 DNA is TGTGCCAGCAGCGTACTGGACAGGGGAGGGGAGCAGTACTTC.